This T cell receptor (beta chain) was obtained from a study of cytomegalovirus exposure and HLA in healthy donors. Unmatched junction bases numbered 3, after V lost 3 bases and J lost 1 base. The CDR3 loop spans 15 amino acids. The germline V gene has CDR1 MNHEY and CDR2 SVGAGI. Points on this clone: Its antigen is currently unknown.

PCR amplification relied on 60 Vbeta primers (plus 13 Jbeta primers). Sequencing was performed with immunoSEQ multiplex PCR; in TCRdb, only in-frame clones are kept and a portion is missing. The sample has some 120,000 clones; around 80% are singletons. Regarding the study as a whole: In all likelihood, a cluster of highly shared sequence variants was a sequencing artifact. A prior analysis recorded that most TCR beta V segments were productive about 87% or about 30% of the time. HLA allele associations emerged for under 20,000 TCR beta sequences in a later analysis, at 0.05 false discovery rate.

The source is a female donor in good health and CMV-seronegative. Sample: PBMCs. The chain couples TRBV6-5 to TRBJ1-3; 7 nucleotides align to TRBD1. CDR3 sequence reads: CASSYATGSGNTIYF. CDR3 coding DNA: TGTGCCAGCAGTTATGCGACAGGGTCTGGAAACACCATATATTTT.